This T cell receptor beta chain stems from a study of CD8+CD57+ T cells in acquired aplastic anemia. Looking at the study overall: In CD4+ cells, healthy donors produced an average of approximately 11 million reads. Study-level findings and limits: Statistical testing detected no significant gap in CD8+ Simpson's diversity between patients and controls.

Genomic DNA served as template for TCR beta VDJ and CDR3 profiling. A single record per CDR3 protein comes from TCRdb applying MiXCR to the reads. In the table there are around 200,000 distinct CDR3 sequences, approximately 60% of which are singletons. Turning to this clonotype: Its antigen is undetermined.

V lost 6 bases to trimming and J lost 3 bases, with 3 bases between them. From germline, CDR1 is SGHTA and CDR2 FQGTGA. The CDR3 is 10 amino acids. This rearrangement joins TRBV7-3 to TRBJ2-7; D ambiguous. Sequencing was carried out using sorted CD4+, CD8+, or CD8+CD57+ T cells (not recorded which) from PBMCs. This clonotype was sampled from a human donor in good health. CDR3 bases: TGTGCCAGCAGGGACTACGAGCAGTACTTC. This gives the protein CASRDYEQYF.